This is a list of T cell receptor beta chains from one sample in a study of cytomegalovirus exposure and HLA in healthy donors. Using immunoSEQ multiplex PCR, the repertoire was profiled, and TCRdb retains in-frame clones only, with some absent. The data contain roughly 100,000 clones, around four fifths of them singletons. The sequenced sample was PBMCs. The receptor source for this set is a woman aged 40 to 55 in good health and CMV-seropositive. CDR3s include the opening cysteine and the closing phenylalanine or tryptophan. Fields, in order: V gene, D gene, J gene, clone size, CDR3 protein, CDR3 DNA. The D gene is left open where the match is weak. Size is omitted from some rows. Given values are once, few, many or a class for expanded clones.

v_gene: TRBV6-1; d_gene: TRBD1; j_gene: TRBJ2-3; abundance: -; CDR3aa: CATIDRVPTDTQYF; CDR3nt: TGTGCCACCATCGACAGGGTACCGACAGATACGCAGTATTTT
v_gene: TRBV27; d_gene: TRBD2; j_gene: TRBJ2-4; abundance: few; CDR3aa: CASRTQGLAGGLGNIQYF; CDR3nt: TGTGCCAGCAGGACCCAAGGACTAGCGGGGGGGCTCGGAAACATTCAGTACTTC
v_gene: TRBV10-3; d_gene: -; j_gene: TRBJ1-4; abundance: -; CDR3aa: CAISRGQGTNEKLFF; CDR3nt: TGTGCCATCAGTAGGGGCCAGGGGACTAATGAAAAACTGTTTTTT
v_gene: TRBV20-1; d_gene: -; j_gene: TRBJ2-7; abundance: -; CDR3aa: CSARGSREQYF; CDR3nt: TGCAGTGCTAGAGGTAGTCGGGAGCAGTACTTC
v_gene: TRBV5-1; d_gene: TRBD2; j_gene: TRBJ2-1; abundance: -; CDR3aa: CASSQATSGGFNGQFF; CDR3nt: TGCGCCAGCAGCCAAGCCACCAGCGGGGGGTTCAATGGGCAGTTCTTC
v_gene: TRBV6-5; d_gene: -; j_gene: TRBJ1-5; abundance: -; CDR3aa: CASRSGVQPQHF; CDR3nt: TGTGCCAGCAGATCAGGGGTCCAGCCCCAGCATTTT
v_gene: TRBV5-1; d_gene: -; j_gene: TRBJ2-7; abundance: -; CDR3aa: CASSLEDTVYEQYF; CDR3nt: TGCGCCAGCAGCTTGGAGGACACAGTTTACGAGCAGTACTTC
v_gene: TRBV5-1; d_gene: TRBD1; j_gene: TRBJ2-6; abundance: -; CDR3aa: CASSMRGPDSGANVLTF; CDR3nt: TGCGCCAGCAGCATGAGGGGGCCAGACTCTGGGGCCAACGTCCTGACTTTC
v_gene: TRBV10-1; d_gene: TRBD1; j_gene: TRBJ2-1; abundance: -; CDR3aa: CASSESLGQGHNEQFF; CDR3nt: TGCGCCAGCAGTGAGTCGCTGGGACAGGGGCACAATGAGCAGTTCTTC
v_gene: TRBV10-1; d_gene: -; j_gene: TRBJ1-3; abundance: -; CDR3aa: CASSAYRDNSGNTIYF; CDR3nt: TGCGCCAGCAGTGCTTACCGGGACAACTCTGGAAACACCATATATTTT
v_gene: TRBV6-9; d_gene: TRBD2; j_gene: TRBJ2-4; abundance: few; CDR3aa: CASSYRDYIKNIQYF; CDR3nt: TGTGCCAGCAGTTATCGGGACTACATCAAAAACATTCAGTACTTC
v_gene: TRBV18; d_gene: -; j_gene: TRBJ2-5; abundance: -; CDR3aa: CASSPAGRGETQYF; CDR3nt: TGTGCCAGCTCACCTGCGGGCCGAGGAGAGACCCAGTACTTC
v_gene: TRBV4-1; d_gene: -; j_gene: TRBJ1-4; abundance: -; CDR3aa: CASSQALYNEKLFF; CDR3nt: TGCGCCAGCAGCCAAGCTTTATACAACGAAAAACTGTTTTTT
v_gene: TRBV10-3; d_gene: -; j_gene: TRBJ1-1; abundance: -; CDR3aa: CAIRSDNPLNTEAFF; CDR3nt: TGTGCCATCAGATCAGACAACCCACTGAACACTGAAGCTTTCTTT
v_gene: TRBV6-5; d_gene: -; j_gene: TRBJ1-1; abundance: -; CDR3aa: CASSDGAEAFF; CDR3nt: TGTGCCAGCAGTGACGGGGCTGAAGCTTTCTTT
v_gene: TRBV10-3; d_gene: TRBD2; j_gene: TRBJ2-7; abundance: -; CDR3aa: CAISVNSGSLHEQYF; CDR3nt: TGTGCCATCAGTGTTAACAGCGGGAGCCTCCACGAGCAGTACTTC
v_gene: TRBV29-1; d_gene: TRBD2; j_gene: TRBJ2-5; abundance: -; CDR3aa: CSADPGLGGETQYF; CDR3nt: TGCAGCGCTGACCCGGGACTAGGAGGCGAGACCCAGTACTTC
v_gene: TRBV7-9; d_gene: TRBD1; j_gene: TRBJ2-5; abundance: -; CDR3aa: CASHPDRAQETQYF; CDR3nt: TGTGCCAGCCACCCGGACAGGGCCCAAGAGACCCAGTACTTC
v_gene: TRBV11-2; d_gene: TRBD1; j_gene: TRBJ2-7; abundance: -; CDR3aa: CASSSLRDRGHEQYF; CDR3nt: TGTGCCAGCAGCTCCCTGAGGGACAGGGGGCACGAGCAGTACTTC
v_gene: TRBV11-2; d_gene: -; j_gene: TRBJ2-5; abundance: -; CDR3aa: CASSPTGSREQYF; CDR3nt: TGTGCCAGCAGCCCTACAGGGTCGAGGGAGCAGTACTTC
v_gene: TRBV6-1; d_gene: -; j_gene: TRBJ1-6; abundance: -; CDR3aa: CASIASYRENSPLHF; CDR3nt: TGTGCCAGCATAGCGTCATACAGAGAAAATTCACCCCTCCACTTT
v_gene: TRBV4-2; d_gene: TRBD2; j_gene: TRBJ2-7; abundance: -; CDR3aa: CASSQGLAGAPYEQYF; CDR3nt: TGTGCCAGCAGCCAGGGACTAGCGGGAGCTCCCTACGAGCAGTACTTC
v_gene: TRBV19; d_gene: -; j_gene: TRBJ1-1; abundance: -; CDR3aa: CASSIHWAKNTEAFF; CDR3nt: TGTGCCAGTAGTATACACTGGGCAAAGAACACTGAAGCTTTCTTT
v_gene: TRBV2; d_gene: -; j_gene: TRBJ1-1; abundance: -; CDR3aa: CASIDREAFF; CDR3nt: TGTGCCAGCATCGACAGGGAAGCTTTCTTT
v_gene: TRBV4-2; d_gene: -; j_gene: TRBJ2-5; abundance: few; CDR3aa: CASSQDTISRETQYF; CDR3nt: TGTGCCAGCAGCCAAGATACCATTTCCCGGGAGACCCAGTACTTC
v_gene: TRBV27; d_gene: TRBD2; j_gene: TRBJ2-5; abundance: -; CDR3aa: CASSLSLAGVQTQYF; CDR3nt: TGTGCCAGCAGTTTATCGCTAGCGGGAGTCCAGACCCAGTACTTC
v_gene: TRBV5-6; d_gene: TRBD2; j_gene: TRBJ2-1; abundance: -; CDR3aa: CASSRGEYPNEQFF; CDR3nt: TGTGCCAGCAGCCGGGGGGAGTATCCTAATGAGCAGTTCTTC
v_gene: TRBV7-2; d_gene: -; j_gene: TRBJ1-3; abundance: -; CDR3aa: CASSFTRNTIYF; CDR3nt: TGTGCCAGCAGCTTTACTCGAAACACCATATATTTT
v_gene: TRBV2; d_gene: -; j_gene: TRBJ1-3; abundance: few; CDR3aa: CASRAQGPGNTIYF; CDR3nt: TGTGCCAGCAGAGCTCAGGGTCCTGGAAACACCATATATTTT
v_gene: TRBV18; d_gene: TRBD1; j_gene: TRBJ2-7; abundance: -; CDR3aa: CASSPPTGGWNEQYF; CDR3nt: TGTGCCAGCTCACCACCGACAGGGGGCTGGAACGAGCAGTACTTC
v_gene: TRBV5-6; d_gene: -; j_gene: TRBJ1-2; abundance: -; CDR3aa: CASSLTGTGYTF; CDR3nt: TGTGCCAGCAGCTTAACAGGGACCGGCTACACCTTC
v_gene: TRBV7-2; d_gene: -; j_gene: TRBJ1-3; abundance: -; CDR3aa: CASSSGAQGRNTIYF; CDR3nt: TGTGCCAGCAGCTCAGGGGCGCAGGGTAGAAACACCATATATTTT
v_gene: TRBV18; d_gene: TRBD1; j_gene: TRBJ2-1; abundance: -; CDR3aa: CASSPNPGTGGGEQFF; CDR3nt: TGTGCCAGCTCACCAAATCCCGGGACAGGGGGGGGTGAGCAGTTCTTC
v_gene: TRBV7-8; d_gene: TRBD2; j_gene: TRBJ2-1; abundance: few; CDR3aa: CASSLTAGVMSSYNEQFF; CDR3nt: TGTGCCAGCAGCTTAACAGCGGGAGTCATGAGCTCCTACAATGAGCAGTTCTTC
v_gene: TRBV6-5; d_gene: -; j_gene: TRBJ2-7; abundance: few; CDR3aa: CASSSPATGEQYF; CDR3nt: TGTGCCAGCAGTTCCCCCGCGACTGGGGAGCAGTACTTC
v_gene: TRBV11-2; d_gene: TRBD2; j_gene: TRBJ2-1; abundance: -; CDR3aa: CASSQVAGGLNNEQFF; CDR3nt: TGTGCCAGCAGCCAAGTAGCGGGAGGCCTAAACAATGAGCAGTTCTTC
v_gene: TRBV7-9; d_gene: -; j_gene: TRBJ1-2; abundance: -; CDR3aa: CASSLVQAIYGYTF; CDR3nt: TGTGCCAGCAGCTTAGTGCAGGCGATCTATGGCTACACCTTC
v_gene: TRBV2; d_gene: TRBD2; j_gene: TRBJ2-5; abundance: -; CDR3aa: CASLWGGKETQYF; CDR3nt: TGTGCCAGCCTTTGGGGGGGGAAAGAGACCCAGTACTTC
v_gene: TRBV7-9; d_gene: TRBD1; j_gene: TRBJ1-2; abundance: -; CDR3aa: CASSLPRAGTGDSYGYTF; CDR3nt: TGTGCCAGCAGCTTACCACGCGCGGGGACAGGGGATAGCTATGGCTACACCTTC
v_gene: TRBV5-1; d_gene: TRBD2; j_gene: TRBJ2-4; abundance: -; CDR3aa: CASSDRGDIGNIQYF; CDR3nt: TGCGCCAGCAGCGACCGGGGGGATATAGGAAACATTCAGTACTTC
v_gene: TRBV11-2; d_gene: TRBD1; j_gene: TRBJ1-1; abundance: -; CDR3aa: CASSLPRLEGADTEAFF; CDR3nt: TGTGCCAGCAGCTTACCTAGATTGGAGGGGGCCGACACTGAAGCTTTCTTT
v_gene: TRBV4-2; d_gene: -; j_gene: TRBJ2-1; abundance: -; CDR3aa: CASSEAGIHEQFF; CDR3nt: TGTGCCAGCAGTGAAGCAGGGATCCATGAGCAGTTCTTC
v_gene: TRBV9; d_gene: -; j_gene: TRBJ2-5; abundance: -; CDR3aa: CASSVDLQETQYF; CDR3nt: TGTGCCAGCAGCGTCGACTTGCAAGAGACCCAGTACTTC
v_gene: TRBV2; d_gene: -; j_gene: TRBJ1-1; abundance: few; CDR3aa: CASRAQGAEAFF; CDR3nt: TGTGCCAGCCGGGCCCAGGGCGCTGAAGCTTTCTTT
v_gene: TRBV29-1; d_gene: -; j_gene: TRBJ2-1; abundance: -; CDR3aa: CSVELSEQFF; CDR3nt: TGCAGCGTTGAACTGAGTGAGCAGTTCTTC
v_gene: TRBV9; d_gene: TRBD2; j_gene: TRBJ2-5; abundance: -; CDR3aa: CASSATSGGAGETQYF; CDR3nt: TGTGCCAGCAGCGCAACTAGCGGGGGGGCCGGAGAGACCCAGTACTTC
v_gene: TRBV28; d_gene: -; j_gene: TRBJ1-5; abundance: few; CDR3aa: CASSLNRVGKAALLSNQPQHF; CDR3nt: TGTGCCAGCAGTTTAAACAGGGTTGGAAAGGCAGCCTTACTGAGCAATCAGCCCCAGCATTTT
v_gene: TRBV6-6; d_gene: TRBD2; j_gene: TRBJ2-7; abundance: -; CDR3aa: CASSQTSGKTYEQYF; CDR3nt: TGTGCCAGCAGTCAAACTAGCGGGAAAACCTACGAGCAGTACTTC
v_gene: TRBV15; d_gene: -; j_gene: TRBJ2-7; abundance: -; CDR3aa: CATSRDTISYEQYF; CDR3nt: TGTGCCACCAGTAGGGACACCATTTCCTACGAGCAGTACTTC
v_gene: TRBV27; d_gene: TRBD1; j_gene: TRBJ2-3; abundance: -; CDR3aa: CASSPWTGSTDTQYF; CDR3nt: TGTGCCAGCAGTCCATGGACAGGGTCCACAGATACGCAGTATTTT
v_gene: TRBV5-1; d_gene: -; j_gene: TRBJ2-3; abundance: once; CDR3aa: CASSPGLADSTDTQYF; CDR3nt: TGCGCCAGCAGCCCCGGACTGGCGGACTCCACAGATACGCAGTATTTT
v_gene: TRBV6-4; d_gene: -; j_gene: TRBJ1-5; abundance: -; CDR3aa: CASFPFSPGPGLVSPQHF; CDR3nt: TGTGCCAGCTTCCCGTTTAGCCCAGGGCCAGGGTTGGTATCGCCCCAGCATTTT
v_gene: TRBV7-9; d_gene: -; j_gene: TRBJ2-7; abundance: -; CDR3aa: CSSSLYASSYEQYF; CDR3nt: TGTTCCAGCAGCTTATACGCCAGCTCCTACGAGCAGTACTTC